This T cell receptor (beta chain) was recovered during a study of beta chain features in type 1 diabetes. All of the isolated RNA was reverse transcribed, so expressed TCRB transcripts were sequenced. The read count averaged about 3.3 million across naive, central memory and regulatory T cell samples. Repertoires were generated with immunoSEQ multiplex PCR, while TCRdb's copy carries only in-frame clones and drops some. The sample records roughly 140,000 clones, around 51% being singletons. Study conclusions and caveats: Junctions at VDJ sites from type 1 diabetes patients had fewer insertions and more deletions.

This clone was observed a few times. Antigen unknown. Sequencing used Tregs from blood. This clonotype was obtained from a man aged 18 to 30 in good health.

Written as DNA, the CDR3 is TGTGCCAGCAGTCCAGGGGTAGGGACCGGGGAGCTGTTTTTT. Amino acids: CASSPGVGTGELFF. V is TRBV9 and J is TRBJ2-2; D might be TRBD1 (6 bases). CDR1 and CDR2 (germline): SGDLS, YYNGEE. V lost 5 bases, J lost 5 bases, and 13 bases lay in between. The CDR3 has 14 amino acids.